The 21 T cell receptor beta chains presented below share a single source sample, sequenced in a study of blood T cells in healthy people across ages. Alongside a J-beta primer mix, a sample-barcoded 5' primer served in a second PCR lasting about 7 to 11 cycles. One entry per CDR3 protein results from TCRdb running MiXCR on the 5' RACE reads. The profile covers roughly 680,000 distinct CDR3 sequences, with roughly half appearing a single time and around an eighth taken by the ten largest. Input material: blood. The receptors stem from a woman older than 75 in good health.

At least ten counts were recorded for this clonotype. The chain uses TRBV29-1 and TRBJ2-1, with 9 bases fitting TRBD2. J gave up 8 bases and V 6 bases, and 11 bases lay outside the gene matches. Germline V CDR1 and CDR2: SQVTM, ANQGSEA. The CDR3 consists of 14 residues. CDR3 nucleotides: TGCAGCGTGGCCCTTAGCGGGAGTGGCCATGAGCAGTTCTTC. Amino acids: CSVALSGSGHEQFF.

Concerning this clonotype itself: Just one base apart from a much larger clone, this may be a read error. This chain connects TRBV12-3 or TRBV12-4 to TRBJ2-5; 7 bases match TRBD1. J was trimmed by 3 bases and V by 10 bases; bases with no gene match: 5. This CDR3 contains 12 residues. The CDR3 DNA reads TGTGCCACCCGGGGACAGAAAGAGACCCAGTACTTC. Its translation: CATRGQKETQYF.

The chain recombines TRBV4-3 with TRBJ1-6; no reliable D call. Trimming removed 3 bases at V and 7 bases at J, with 10 bases between. The germline V gene has CDR1 LGHNA and CDR2 YSLEER. The CDR3 covers 14 residues. CDR3 region: CASSQDARNSPLHF. The CDR3 nucleotides are TGCGCCAGCAGCCAGGACGCCCGGAATTCACCCCTCCACTTT.

This clonotype has a handful of counts. The chain employs TRBV10-3 and TRBJ1-1; D is ambiguous. CDR1 is ENHRY, CDR2 SYGVKD, per germline. The length of the CDR3 is 14 residues. The germline V and J ends were trimmed by 6 bases and 1 base, with 12 bases remaining between them. The CDR3 sequence: CAIRSLDQNTEAFF. CDR3 nucleotide sequence: TGTGCCATCAGATCGTTGGACCAGAACACTGAAGCTTTCTTT.

The count of this clonotype is one. A much larger clone sits a single nucleotide away, making a read error possible. The rearrangement uses TRBV27 and TRBJ2-3, with a weak D call TRBD2 (6 bases). The germline V and J ends were trimmed by 3 bases and 1 base, with 11 bases remaining between them. The CDR3 loop spans 15 amino acids. Germline CDR1 and CDR2: MNHEY and SMNVEV (reference sequence). CDR3 in DNA: TGTGCCAGCAGTTTCGTCCTAGCGCGCACAGATACGCAGTATTTT. Protein: CASSFVLARTDTQYF.

As to this clonotype: A read error is possible here, since a much larger clone lies one base away. The gene calls are TRBV28 and TRBJ2-1; D call uncertain. Germline CDR1 and CDR2: MDHEN and SYDVKM. The CDR3 is 13 amino acids. CDR3 bases: TGTGCCAACAGTTTAGAGAGAAGGAATGAGCAGTTCTTC. Its protein is CANSLERRNEQFF.

This clonotype appeared many times. The chain uses TRBV20-1 and TRBJ2-5; D may correspond to TRBD1 or TRBD2 (5 bases each). The CDR3 runs to 13 residues. Trimming left V 3 bases short and J 5 bases short, with 13 bases between. Germline CDR1 is DFQATT and CDR2 is SNEGSKA (reference sequence). DNA for the CDR3: TGCAGTGCTAGGTTCCAGGGCGGGGAGACCCAGTACTTC. Translating it yields CSARFQGGETQYF.

For this clonotype: A much larger clone is a single base away; this may be a read error. The chain couples TRBV2 to TRBJ2-1; 9 bases line up with TRBD1. V lost 7 bases, J lost 5 bases, and 6 bases stayed unmatched. CDR3 length: 14 amino acids. The germline V gene encodes CDR1 SNHLY and CDR2 FYNNEI. The CDR3 DNA reads as TGTGCCAGCAAGGGACAGGGTCCTAACAATGAGCAGTTCTTC. Amino acids: CASKGQGPNNEQFF.

The V and J genes are TRBV7-2 and TRBJ2-7, with 13 bases matching TRBD2. Germline V gene data show CDR1 as SGHTA and CDR2 as FQGNSA. Losses at the gene ends were 5 bases for V and 3 bases for J; bases not matched to a gene: 4. The CDR3 has 15 amino acids. CDR3 loop: CASSQLAGGIYEQYF. CDR3 sequence (DNA): TGTGCCAGCAGCCAACTAGCGGGGGGGATCTACGAGCAGTACTTC.

This chain links TRBV2 with TRBJ1-4; 10 bases are shared with TRBD1. This CDR3 region has 15 residues. Germline CDR1 is SNHLY and CDR2 is FYNNEI. V gave up 6 bases and J gave up 6 bases; unmatched junction bases: 7. CDR3 nucleotide sequence: TGTGCCAGCAGGGATTCCGGGACAGGGGATGAAAAACTGTTTTTT. Protein sequence: CASRDSGTGDEKLFF.

The chain combines TRBV24-1 with TRBJ2-3; no clear D. Germline V gives CDR1 KGHDR, CDR2 SFDVKD. V gave up 6 bases and J gave up 1 base, with 7 bases separating them. This CDR3 is built from 13 residues. CDR3 coding DNA: TGTGCCACCAGTAGGGATGGCACAGATACGCAGTATTTT. It is translated as CATSRDGTDTQYF.

V is TRBV6-5 and J is TRBJ1-2; D is uncertain. V gave up 0 bases and J gave up 5 bases, with 16 bases separating them. CDR1 and CDR2 (germline): MNHEY, SVGAGI. The CDR3 is 16 residues long. CDR3 amino acids: CASSYSKWGSGYGYTF. CDR3 in DNA: TGTGCCAGCAGTTACTCTAAATGGGGATCGGGATATGGCTACACCTTC.

This clonotype turned up a few times. The J gene is TRBJ1-5, the V gene TRBV2, with D maybe TRBD1 (5 bases). There are 13 residues in the CDR3. The germline gives CDR1 SNHLY, CDR2 FYNNEI. The V and J ends lost 9 bases and 5 bases respectively, with 14 bases between them. In nucleotides, the CDR3 is TGTGCCAGTCGGGTCGGGGGTCATCAGCCCCAGCATTTT. This encodes CASRVGGHQPQHF.

This clonotype appeared many times. V is TRBV6-1 and J is TRBJ2-7; 10 bases are a match to TRBD1. V shed 1 base and J 5 bases; nucleotides not matched to a gene: 2. Germline CDR1 reads MNHNS; CDR2 reads SASEGT. This CDR3 has 14 amino acids. The CDR3 sequence is CASSEGQGAHEQYF. The CDR3 nucleotides are TGTGCCAGCAGTGAAGGACAGGGGGCACACGAGCAGTACTTC.

This clonotype was counted between two and nine times. The chain has TRBV29-1 and TRBJ2-5, with D possibly being TRBD1 or TRBD2 (5 bases each). Per the germline V gene, CDR1 is SQVTM and CDR2 is ANQGSEA. V was cut by 3 bases and J by 7 bases, with 15 bases left in between. This CDR3 spans 13 amino acids. CDR3 in amino acids: CSVEGDPTRTQYF. The CDR3 region has the DNA TGCAGCGTTGAGGGGGACCCAACACGGACCCAGTACTTC.

This rearrangement joins TRBV6-4 to TRBJ2-3; 12 nucleotides agree with TRBD1. Germline V gives CDR1 MRHNA, CDR2 SNTAGT. This CDR3 spans 14 amino acids. Germline trimming cut 2 bases from V and 6 bases from J; bases unmatched to any gene: 0. CDR3 coding DNA: TGTGCCAGCAGTGACGGGACAGGGGGCGATACGCAGTATTTT. It encodes CASSDGTGGDTQYF.

V and J are TRBV29-1 and TRBJ2-3, with D unresolved. V lost 6 bases, J lost 1 base, and 17 bases lay in between. Germline loops: CDR1 SQVTM, CDR2 ANQGSEA. The length of the CDR3 is 15 residues. For the CDR3, the DNA is TGCAGCGTCGACGGGCCTTATTGGGGCACAGATACGCAGTATTTT. It specifies CSVDGPYWGTDTQYF.

This chain uses TRBV10-3 with TRBJ2-7, with 7 bases lining up with TRBD2. The CDR3 is made up of 15 amino acids. From germline, CDR1 is ENHRY and CDR2 SYGVKD. V lost 0 bases, J lost 4 bases, and 6 bases stayed unmatched. As DNA, the CDR3 is TGTGCCATCAGTGAGTCGCCCGGGGGGATGTACGAGCAGTACTTC. This translates into CAISESPGGMYEQYF.

The J gene is TRBJ2-4, the V gene TRBV7-2, with a possible D match to TRBD2 (5 bases). With 4 bases removed from V and 2 bases from J, the gap between germline ends came to 9 bases. Germline V lookup: CDR1 SGHTA, CDR2 FQGNSA. The CDR3 spans 14 residues. CDR3 in amino acids: CASSSGFTKNIQYF. The CDR3 coding sequence is TGTGCCAGCAGCTCGGGATTTACCAAAAACATTCAGTACTTC.

The sample holds a few counts of this clonotype. The chain recombines TRBV18 with TRBJ2-7, with unresolved D. The CDR3 has 14 amino acids. Trimming pared 0 bases from V and 6 bases from J, leaving 12 bases between. In germline, CDR1 is KGHSH, CDR2 LQKENI. The CDR3 sequence: CASSPPSLLSEQYF. CDR3 nucleotides: TGTGCCAGCTCACCACCTTCTCTGTTGAGCGAGCAGTACTTC.

The chain couples TRBV29-1 to TRBJ2-3; 8 bases are a match to TRBD1. V shed 8 bases, J shed 5 bases, and the junction held 18 bases outside the gene matches. This CDR3 has 16 amino acids. Germline-derived CDR1 and CDR2 are SQVTM and ANQGSEA. CDR3 loop: CSMGRDRGGSEDTQYF. CDR3 nucleotides: TGCAGCATGGGACGCGACAGGGGTGGGTCGGAAGATACGCAGTATTTT.